The 2 T cell receptor beta chains reported below all come from one sample, sequenced in a study of blood T cell repertoires in COVID-19. Clones were sequenced by immunoSEQ multiplex PCR, and TCRdb holds only the in-frame ones, with some missing. Among 150,000 to 200,000 clones listed, 85% were seen once. The sequenced material came from peripheral blood. The receptors shown here come from a human donor with acute or convalescent COVID-19. The donor label of this sample is uncertain.

The chain joins TRBV11-2 to TRBJ1-6; 7 bases align to TRBD1. The germline CDR1 and CDR2 sequences are SGHAT and FQNNGV. V was clipped by 5 bases and J by 7 bases; unmatched bases: 8. CDR3 length: 15 amino acids. The CDR3 DNA follows: TGTGCCAGCAGCCCAGGGACAGTTAAAAATTCACCCCTCCACTTT. Translated: CASSPGTVKNSPLHF.

This clone has only a few counts. This chain joins TRBV11-2 and TRBJ2-5, with TRBD2 as a possible D gene (5 bases). There are 14 residues in the CDR3. Germline-derived CDR1 and CDR2 are SGHAT and FQNNGV. Trimming removed 3 bases from V and 5 bases from J, with 13 bases in between. The CDR3 sequence: CASSFSGVPETQYF. The CDR3 DNA is TGTGCCAGCAGCTTCTCCGGGGTACCTGAGACCCAGTACTTC.